This is a list of T cell receptor beta chains from one sample in a study of blood T cell repertoires in COVID-19. Only in-frame clones appear in the TCRdb table, and some are missing; sequencing was by immunoSEQ multiplex PCR. This sample has over 90,000 clones, with approximately 88% found just once. The sequencing input was peripheral blood. The receptors were gathered from a woman in her sixties with acute or convalescent COVID-19. The CDR3 runs from the conserved cysteine through the conserved F or W. The order of the fields is CDR3 length, V gene, CDR3 protein.

>14|TRBV28
CASSLHRGYYGYTF
>15|TRBV7-8
CASSSRDRAVEGYTF
>16|TRBV7-8
CASSFSVAEITGELFF
>14|TRBV3-1/TRBV3-2
CASSQGEVGGKAFF
>13|TRBV10-2
CASSQGENTEAFF
>15|TRBV19
CASSLDRANGNTIYF
>15|TRBV5-1
CASSLGLGGYNEQFF
>19|TRBV27
CASSFYLPGSTSGTDTQYF
>14|TRBV28
CASKGTGTTDTQYF
>12|TRBV15
CATSSAGDGYTF
>14|TRBV27
CASRSTGVAAEQFF
>16|TRBV27
CASSHGTGSSYNEQFF
>17|TRBV9
CASSPKGLAGSYNEQFF
>15|TRBV19
CASIPGAGRHNEQFF
>13|TRBV10-3
CAISEPSRDGYTF
>13|TRBV9
CASSVVQGDEQFF
>12|TRBV4-1
CASSEQNTEAFF
>18|TRBV19
CASSIDAGRGAFNQPQHF
>12|TRBV6-2/TRBV6-3
CASSRPQGRVFF
>15|TRBV28
CASSLSTGLKEKLFF